This T cell receptor beta chain emerged from a study of T cells in localized non-small cell lung cancer. Study-level points and caveats: In adjacent lung, a median approximately 60 of the top 100 tumor clones were found. Because sequencing included only one region (of the tumor), heterogeneity remains possible.

There are 13 residues in the CDR3. From germline, CDR1 is SGDLS and CDR2 YYNGEE. V dropped 0 bases and J dropped 3 bases, with 6 bases sitting between them. As to this clone: Antigen unknown.

Method: immunoSEQ multiplex PCR; TCRdb's copy keeps in-frame clones and lacks some. Of about 33,000 clones listed, 90% are singletons. The chain uses TRBV9 and TRBJ2-5, with D maybe TRBD2 (6 bases). The sequence derives from a man between 40 and 69 years old with stage I lung adenocarcinoma. The sequences come from peripheral blood, collected before any cancer treatment. Written as DNA, the CDR3 is TGTGCCAGCAGCGTAGCGGGGGAAGAGACCCAGTACTTC. It is translated as CASSVAGEETQYF.